The entry that follows covers one T cell receptor beta chain sequence. This sample was included in a study of blood T cell repertoires in COVID-19. Background on the study: Specimens from acute and convalescent COVID-19 originated in the United States, Italy and Spain.

CDR1 and CDR2 (germline): WNHNN, SYGVQD (reference sequence). Trimming left V 3 bases short and J 6 bases short, with 14 bases between. The CDR3 contains 14 residues. Original processing methods: Estimation of nucleated cell counts relied on the amplification of reference gene primers. Libraries were prepared by immunoSEQ multiplex PCR; TCRdb keeps only in-frame clonotypes and omits some of them. V, J and clone size are taken as reported in that table, and D and trimming were inferred from the DNA itself. The sample carries some 400,000 clones, over 75% recorded once. The source is a man aged 30 to 39 who had recovered from COVID-19. The chain recombines TRBV10-1 with TRBJ2-5; TRBD1 might be the D (6 bases). The material sequenced was PBMCs or T cells enriched from blood (not recorded which). The CDR3 coding sequence is TGCGCCAGCAGTGAACAGGGCGGCAGGCAGACCCAGTACTTC. Residues: CASSEQGGRQTQYF.